This TCR beta chain was captured in a study of shared clonotypes between healthy human individuals. In the original analysis: ImmunoSEQ junction-only sequences lacked quality scores, so their filtering differed. Sequencing was performed with immunoSEQ multiplex PCR; in TCRdb, only in-frame clones are kept and a portion is missing. That table gives V, J and clone size, and the DNA gave D and trimming. Of fewer than 3 million clones detected, 85% to 95% appear once; the ten largest clones hold 0.3% to 0.4%. The CDR3 totals 15 residues. V lost 4 bases and J 0 bases, leaving 11 bases between the germline ends. CDR1 and CDR2 from the germline V gene are SGHTA and FQGNSA.

Sequenced input: naive CD4+ T cells from PBMCs. The subset: CD45RA+ positively selected. The rearrangement uses TRBV7-2 and TRBJ2-3, with a weak D call TRBD2 (6 bases). The TCR sequence derives from a young man in good health. Some clones in this sample may be carry-over from other donors' samples. CDR3 nucleotide sequence: TGTGCCAGCAGCTCAACTAGCAGAAGCACAGATACGCAGTATTTT. It codes for CASSSTSRSTDTQYF.